This T cell receptor beta chain was sequenced for a study of T cell responses to AZD1222 COVID-19 vaccine. Study-level background: Samples with a second dose at about 4 or about 12 weeks were pooled together. Study-wide results and caveats: Every sample of the repertoires postdated the peak T cell response. Dominant CD4 TCR responses targeted spike regions 160-218 and 743-854.

Sequencing was performed with immunoSEQ multiplex PCR; in TCRdb, only in-frame clones are kept and a portion is missing. The sample has 110,000 to 150,000 clones, more than 90% seen once. Concerning this clone itself: Its target is unknown.

The TCR originated in an adult in good health. The specimen comprised peripheral blood, sampled on day 0 of AZD1222 vaccination.

Written as DNA, the CDR3 is TGTGCCAGCAGCCGGGACTATGGCTACACCTTC. Translation gives CASSRDYGYTF. V is TRBV5-4 and J is TRBJ1-2; D is unresolved. Between the trimmed V and J ends, which lost 4 bases and 3 bases, there was a span of 4 bases. The germline V gene has CDR1 SGHNT and CDR2 YYREEE (reference sequence). This CDR3 spans 11 amino acids.